The 29 T cell receptor beta chains given below trace back to one sample, sequenced in a study of blood T cell repertoires in COVID-19. TCRdb keeps only in-frame clones here, not all; method: immunoSEQ multiplex PCR. The sample lists 100,000 to 150,000 clones, 80% seen once, with around 25% in the top ten. Input material: peripheral blood. The receptors were sampled from a human donor in a cohort sampled during active COVID-19.

The chain couples TRBV2 to TRBJ1-1, with D possibly being TRBD1 (6 bases). This CDR3 contains 14 residues. V was shortened by 7 bases and J by 1 base, with 13 bases between the two germline ends. CDR1 is SNHLY, CDR2 FYNNEI, per germline. The DNA of the CDR3 is TGTGCCAGCAAGCAGGACAGAGGGAACACTGAAGCTTTCTTT. The encoded protein is CASKQDRGNTEAFF.

The chain has TRBV19 and TRBJ2-2, with D maybe TRBD2 (5 bases). The germline V gene has CDR1 LNHDA and CDR2 SQIVND (reference sequence). V was cut by 3 bases and J by 1 base, with 9 bases left in between. This CDR3 has 15 residues. For the CDR3, the DNA is TGTGCCAGTAGTATGAGGGCGTTGAACACCGGGGAGCTGTTTTTT. Translated, it gives CASSMRALNTGELFF.

The J gene is TRBJ1-4, the V gene TRBV7-9; 7 nucleotides agree with TRBD1. J gave up 6 bases and V 5 bases, and 9 bases lay outside the gene matches. Germline CDR1 SEHNR, CDR2 FQNEAQ (reference sequence). CDR3 size: 15 residues. In nucleotides, the CDR3 is TGTGCCAGCAGCCAAAAACAGGGGTTGGATGAAAAACTGTTTTTT. Translated: CASSQKQGLDEKLFF.

This clone was seen only once. This chain links TRBV4-3 with TRBJ2-1; D is possibly TRBD2 (6 bases). Trimming cost V 6 bases and J 9 bases, with 18 bases left between them. Looked up from germline, CDR1 is LGHNA and CDR2 is YSLEER. The CDR3 contains 14 residues. CDR3 in amino acids: CASRDLGLGGEQFF. Written as DNA, the CDR3 is TGCGCCAGCAGAGATCTGGGTCTCGGGGGTGAGCAGTTCTTC.

V gene TRBV24-1 combines with J gene TRBJ1-5; 8 bases are shared with TRBD1. From germline, CDR1 is KGHDR and CDR2 SFDVKD. The length of the CDR3 is 16 residues. The J segment lost 2 bases and the V segment lost 4 bases, leaving 6 bases of the junction unmatched. CDR3 DNA: TGTGCCACCAGTGACCATACAGGGGGTGGCAATCAGCCCCAGCATTTT. Its translation is CATSDHTGGGNQPQHF.

CDR3 sequence: CASSPGQAPFLDTQYF. The CDR3 DNA reads TGCGCCAGCAGCCCGGGACAGGCGCCATTCCTAGATACGCAGTATTTT. The chain uses TRBV5-1 and TRBJ2-3; 8 nucleotides line up with TRBD1. The CDR3 totals 16 residues. V lost 4 bases, J lost 5 bases, and 12 bases stayed unmatched. The germline V gene has CDR1 SGHRS and CDR2 YFSETQ.

This clone was seen only once. This chain connects TRBV7-2 to TRBJ1-1; 10 bases line up with TRBD1. CDR1 and CDR2 from the germline V gene are SGHTA and FQGNSA. The CDR3 extends over 15 amino acids. The junction had 8 bases not matched to a gene; V was cut back by 5 bases and J by 5 bases. CDR3 sequence (DNA): TGTGCCAGCAGCCCGGGGACAGGGGCTTTTACTGAAGCTTTCTTT. Its translation is CASSPGTGAFTEAFF. The full variable domain, its missing parts supplied by reference TRBV7-2 and TRBJ1-1, is GAGVSQSPSNKVTEKGKDVELRCDPISGHTALYWYRQSLGQGLEFLIYFQGNSAPDKSGLPSDRFSAERTGGSVSTLTIQRTQQEDSAVYLCASSPGTGAFTEAFFGQGTRLTVV.

The chain is built from TRBV21-1 and TRBJ1-3. TRBV21-1 is a pseudogene segment. The CDR3 consists of 15 residues. CDR3 sequence (DNA): TGTGCCAGCAGTCACACGCAGGGAGGAGGAAACACCATATATTTT. This codes for CASSHTQGGGNTIYF.

This sequence joins TRBV11-2 and TRBJ2-7; no definite D call. This CDR3 has 14 residues. The germline gives CDR1 SGHAT, CDR2 FQNNGV. The ends were cut back, 0 bases at V and 0 bases at J, with 6 bases in the middle. CDR3 loop: CASSLERSSYEQYF. The CDR3, as DNA: TGTGCCAGCAGCTTAGAACGGAGCTCCTACGAGCAGTACTTC.

The gene calls are TRBV9 and TRBJ2-6, with a weak D call TRBD2 (6 bases). CDR1 is SGDLS, CDR2 YYNGEE, per germline. CDR3 length: 21 amino acids. V shed 1 base and J shed 0 bases, with 23 bases lying between them. Here the CDR3 DNA reads TGTGCCAGCAGCGTACAAGAGACCGGGGGACGGGTCCTCTCTGGGGCCAACGTCCTGACTTTC. It is translated as CASSVQETGGRVLSGANVLTF.

The chain is built from TRBV6-2 or TRBV6-3 and TRBJ2-1; no clear D gene. The CDR3 spans 19 residues. CDR1 and CDR2 (germline): MNHEY, SVGEGT. The ends were cut back, 2 bases at V and 6 bases at J, with 26 bases in the middle. In nucleotides, the CDR3 is TGTGCCAGCAGTTACCGTCGCCCTTCGAGGTCTCGGTCGGTCAATGAGCAGTTCTTC. Translation gives CASSYRRPSRSRSVNEQFF.

The V call is TRBV3-1 (or the pseudogene TRBV3-2), the J call TRBJ2-7, with a possible D match to TRBD2 (6 bases). This CDR3 has 16 amino acids. CDR1 is LGHDT, CDR2 YNNKEL, per germline (reference sequence). V shed 1 base and J shed 4 bases, with 17 bases lying between them. This chain's CDR3 is CASSQGVSGSFYEQYF. The CDR3 coding sequence is TGTGCCAGCAGCCAAGGAGTAAGCGGGTCCTTTTACGAGCAGTACTTC.

This clone has just a few counts. V is TRBV4-1 and J is TRBJ1-6, with D possibly being TRBD1 (6 bases). This CDR3 is 18 amino acids long. Trimming took off 1 base at V and 9 bases at J, with 22 bases between the two ends. Germline V gene lookup returns CDR1 MGHRA and CDR2 YSYEKL. CDR3: CASSQVPYPTGSTSPLHF. CDR3 in DNA: TGCGCCAGCAGCCAAGTCCCATATCCGACAGGATCTACTTCACCCCTCCACTTT.

This chain joins TRBV18 and TRBJ1-4; no clear D gene. The CDR3 spans 17 residues. V was clipped by 2 bases and J by 2 bases, with 15 bases between them. In germline, CDR1 is KGHSH, CDR2 LQKENI. CDR3: CASSPYTQTETNEKLFF. CDR3 coding DNA: TGTGCCAGCTCACCATATACACAAACAGAGACTAATGAAAAACTGTTTTTT.

The V call is TRBV7-2, the J call TRBJ1-1, with unresolved D. V dropped 3 bases and J dropped 1 base, with 12 bases sitting between them. Germline lookup yields CDR1 SGHTA and CDR2 FQGNSA. This CDR3 spans 15 amino acids. This CDR3 is CASSFPPAGNTEAFF. The CDR3 DNA is TGTGCCAGCAGCTTTCCCCCCGCAGGGAACACTGAAGCTTTCTTT.

The chain couples TRBV28 to TRBJ2-1; 8 bases align to TRBD2. Trimming took 5 bases from V and 14 from J; bases not matched to a gene: 5. This CDR3 region has 11 residues. Germline lookup yields CDR1 MDHEN and CDR2 SYDVKM. The CDR3 is CASSRLASEFF. The CDR3 DNA sequence: TGTGCCAGCAGTCGACTAGCGAGTGAGTTCTTC.

Only a few counts were recorded for this clone. V is TRBV18 and J is TRBJ1-2, with 7 bases fitting TRBD1. The length of the CDR3 is 13 residues. Losses at the gene ends were 3 bases for V and 8 bases for J; bases not matched to a gene: 6. Germline-derived CDR1 and CDR2 are KGHSH and LQKENI. The CDR3 DNA reads as TGTGCCAGCTCACCCCGGCAGGGGGACGGCTACACCTTC. As protein: CASSPRQGDGYTF.

V usage is TRBV19 and J usage is TRBJ2-6; D unresolved. Germline CDR1 is LNHDA and CDR2 is SQIVND (reference sequence). The germline V and J ends were trimmed by 7 bases and 0 bases, with 13 bases remaining between them. The CDR3 runs 16 residues. CDR3 sequence: CASIGHRSSGANVLTF. DNA of the CDR3: TGTGCCAGTATTGGCCACCGGAGCTCTGGGGCCAACGTCCTGACTTTC.

The chain recombines TRBV10-1 with TRBJ2-2, with TRBD2 as a possible D gene (6 bases). The CDR3 loop spans 14 amino acids. Trimming removed 10 bases at V and 0 bases at J, with 12 bases between. Germline V gene sequence: CDR1 WNHNN, CDR2 SYGVQD (reference sequence). In DNA, the CDR3 is TGCGCCACCCGGGGACTCCCGAACACCGGGGAGCTGTTTTTT. Encoded protein: CATRGLPNTGELFF.

The chain joins TRBV30 to TRBJ1-5, with TRBD1 matching 7 bases. V was clipped by 4 bases and J by 4 bases; unmatched bases: 4. The CDR3 extends over 13 amino acids. The germline CDR1 and CDR2 sequences are GTSNPN and SVGIG (reference sequence). The DNA for the CDR3 is TGTGCCTGGACAAGGGGACAGAATCAGCCCCAGCATTTT. This encodes CAWTRGQNQPQHF.

V gene TRBV29-1 combines with J gene TRBJ2-7; perhaps TRBD1 as D (5 bases). Germline V CDR1 and CDR2: SQVTM, ANQGSEA. V was clipped by 4 bases and J by 5 bases, with 15 bases between them. The CDR3 runs to 13 residues. CDR3 sequence (DNA): TGCAGCGTTGGGGCAGGGTGGGGTAACGAGCAGTACTTC. It is translated as CSVGAGWGNEQYF.

V usage is TRBV9 and J usage is TRBJ2-3; D unclear. Germline CDR1 reads SGDLS; CDR2 reads YYNGEE. V was pared by 3 bases and J by 2 bases, with 19 bases between. This CDR3 comprises 17 residues. DNA of the CDR3: TGTGCCAGCAGCGCGACTCCTGCCCCTTCAGCCACAGATACGCAGTATTTT. Translated, it gives CASSATPAPSATDTQYF. The variable domain in full, with the rest retrieved from reference TRBV9 and TRBJ2-3, is DSGVTQTPKHLITATGQRVTLRCSPRSGDLSVYWYQQSLDQGLQFLIQYYNGEERAKGNILERFSAQQFPDLHSELNLSSLELGDSALYFCASSATPAPSATDTQYFGPGTRLTVL.

The chain recombines TRBV19 with TRBJ1-4; D gene ambiguous. The CDR3 has 14 amino acids. The germline CDR1 and CDR2 sequences are LNHDA and SQIVND (reference sequence). The V end lost 3 bases, the J end lost 3 bases, and 8 bases lay between the germline ends. CDR3 sequence: CASSMRVPNEKLFF. CDR3 nucleotides: TGTGCCAGTAGTATGAGGGTCCCTAATGAAAAACTGTTTTTT.

This sequence joins TRBV29-1 and TRBJ1-2; 8 bases line up with TRBD1. Germline V gene sequence: CDR1 SQVTM, CDR2 ANQGSEA. This CDR3 has 13 amino acids. Trimming removed 3 bases from V and 7 bases from J; junction bases left unmatched: 7. CDR3 loop: CSVDSDRARGYTF. In DNA form, the CDR3 reads TGCAGCGTTGATTCGGACAGGGCTCGTGGCTACACCTTC.

This chain uses TRBV18 with TRBJ2-7, with 8 bases identical to TRBD1. V shed 3 bases and J 3 bases; nucleotides not matched to a gene: 4. CDR3 length equals 14 residues. Germline V gene data show CDR1 as KGHSH and CDR2 as LQKENI. CDR3 DNA sequence: TGTGCCAGCTCACCCCCCGGACAGGGCTACGAGCAGTACTTC. It is translated as CASSPPGQGYEQYF.

The rearrangement joins TRBV5-8 to TRBJ1-5, with a possible D match to TRBD1 (6 bases). Germline lookup yields CDR1 SGHTS and CDR2 YDEGEE. The CDR3 sequence is 15 residues long. V was trimmed by 0 bases and J by 6 bases, leaving 13 bases between them. The CDR3 region is CASSLGRGYRQPQHF. As DNA, the CDR3 is TGTGCCAGCAGCTTGGGCAGGGGTTATCGTCAGCCCCAGCATTTT.

V is TRBV27 and J is TRBJ2-7; D remains ambiguous. Trimming removed 5 bases from V and 5 bases from J, with 19 bases in between. The CDR3 has 15 residues. Germline V gene sequence: CDR1 MNHEY, CDR2 SMNVEV (reference sequence). CDR3 sequence reads: CASSPRQSPINEQYF. CDR3 coding DNA: TGTGCCAGCAGTCCACGACAAAGTCCTATTAACGAGCAGTACTTC.

The chain carries TRBV3-1 (or the pseudogene TRBV3-2) and TRBJ2-7; a weak D match, TRBD1 (5 bases). The CDR3 covers 13 residues. The germline V and J ends were trimmed by 2 bases and 8 bases, with 13 bases remaining between them. Germline assignment: CDR1 LGHDT and CDR2 YNNKEL (reference sequence). The CDR3, as DNA: TGTGCCAGCAGCCAATCCAGGGAAAGTAAGCAGTACTTC. This translates into CASSQSRESKQYF.

The chain recombines TRBV20-1 with TRBJ1-6, with D maybe TRBD1 (5 bases). V dropped 3 bases and J dropped 5 bases, with 14 bases sitting between them. The CDR3 totals 15 residues. Germline V CDR1 and CDR2: DFQATT, SNEGSKA (reference sequence). The CDR3 region has the DNA TGCAGTGCTAGTGGGGAGGGGCTCGATAATTCACCCCTCCACTTT. This codes for CSASGEGLDNSPLHF.